A selection of T cell receptor beta chains follows, all from one sample in a study of identical twins. TCRdb recomputed calls from the 5' RACE reads with MiXCR, one row per CDR3 protein. The repertoire consists of about 240,000 distinct CDR3 sequences, with over 9.5% occurring once and the leading ten covering more than 8.5%. Material: memory T cells sorted from blood. Receptors were obtained from a man aged 45-65 years in good health. The conserved cysteine and the conserved F or W are not part of the CDR3 here.

v_call,j_call,cdr3_aa
TRBV6-2/TRBV6-3,TRBJ2-6,ASRFDSGANVLT
TRBV2,TRBJ2-5,ASSWGETQY
TRBV5-1,TRBJ2-7,ASSWDGSSYEQY
TRBV5-5,TRBJ2-5,ASSFTPQETQY
TRBV7-2,TRBJ1-1,ASSLNAGLNTEAF
TRBV10-3,TRBJ1-6,AISSPDRWNSPLH
TRBV12-3/TRBV12-4,TRBJ2-1,ASSLARGGYEQF
TRBV6-1,TRBJ1-5,ASSQVRANNQPQH
TRBV12-3/TRBV12-4,TRBJ2-3,ASSFSGGSTDTQY
TRBV9,TRBJ2-7,ASSVDGNYEQY
TRBV6-1,TRBJ2-1,ASSKFGTSENNEQF
TRBV9,TRBJ2-7,ASSVDGGTVSYEQY
TRBV7-9,TRBJ2-4,ASSLAGGTNIQY
TRBV12-3/TRBV12-4,TRBJ1-2,ASSLEWAGGGYT
TRBV7-2,TRBJ1-1,ASSLVNQGAYTEAF
TRBV29-1,TRBJ2-2,SVPGQGTGELF
TRBV5-6,TRBJ2-2,ASSPAAAPTGELF
TRBV6-1,TRBJ2-4,ASSVDLAAKNIQY
TRBV20-1,TRBJ2-3,SARDWLAGDGDTQY
TRBV15,TRBJ2-2,ATSRGTGINTGELF
TRBV3-1,TRBJ1-5,ASSQVGRGPQH
TRBV10-3,TRBJ2-7,AISEWGTGGHEQY
TRBV6-5,TRBJ1-2,ASSYSTNGYYGYT
TRBV4-3,TRBJ2-1,ASSQDWPGSYNEQF
TRBV7-8,TRBJ2-3,ASRFQGKDTQY
TRBV20-1,TRBJ2-1,SASQARGRVEQF
TRBV28,TRBJ2-7,ASSLRIGTAYEQY
TRBV5-1,TRBJ2-7,ASSPAGTGHYEQY
TRBV6-2/TRBV6-3,TRBJ2-5,ASRRRTGNPLGETQY
TRBV20-1,TRBJ2-7,SGRGPQDRQY
TRBV6-2/TRBV6-3,TRBJ2-7,ASSSGTPGSYEQY
TRBV12-3/TRBV12-4,TRBJ2-1,ASEEQDHEQF
TRBV4-2,TRBJ1-6,ASSQDDRDGYSPLH
TRBV28,TRBJ2-3,ASSSSGLSTDTQY
TRBV7-2,TRBJ2-7,ASSRDASYEQY
TRBV4-1,TRBJ2-7,ASSQWRGGRYEQY
TRBV20-1,TRBJ1-1,SISETGRTEAF
TRBV7-9,TRBJ2-3,ASSLARDSYTDTQY
TRBV14,TRBJ2-5,ASSQDRTQY
TRBV20-1,TRBJ1-1,SARVSYGLNTEAF
TRBV11-2,TRBJ2-2,ASSLIWRGGANTGELF
TRBV5-1,TRBJ2-3,ASSPGLAGVPGTDTQY
TRBV11-2,TRBJ2-5,ASSLVGGVQETQY
TRBV7-8,TRBJ2-1,ASGLGRVWEQF
TRBV27,TRBJ2-7,ASSLGGPGPYEQY
TRBV10-3,-,AISDWGLAAQYEQF
TRBV7-2,-,ASRSQETQF
TRBV6-1,TRBJ2-1,ASSPSLGLPSNEQF
TRBV5-6,TRBJ2-3,ASSLRTGGRY
TRBV12-3/TRBV12-4,TRBJ2-1,ASRSSSGRAYNEQF
TRBV5-5,TRBJ1-2,ASSTLGQGSRRGNGYT
TRBV3-1,TRBJ2-7,ASSQGGSGGYEQY
TRBV15,TRBJ2-3,ATSRGVGKSTDTQY
TRBV20-1,TRBJ2-1,SAILAGGPREQF